Below, 32 T cell receptor beta chains from the same sample are listed, as sequenced in a study of identical twins. TCRdb recomputed calls from the 5' RACE reads with MiXCR, one row per CDR3 protein. The table lists 700,000 to 950,000 distinct CDR3 sequences, 10% to 15% of them singletons, with around 1.6% in the top ten. The same data also contributed to another study, on yellow fever vaccine responses in identical twins.

The specimen sequenced was PBMCs. Every receptor here comes from a woman between 18 and 29 years old in good health.

This clonotype appeared many times. The CDR3 here is CSARVTGRRSYNEQFF. The CDR3 DNA is TGCAGTGCTAGGGTGACTGGGCGCCGCTCCTACAATGAGCAGTTCTTC. The chain couples TRBV20-1 to TRBJ2-1; D is ambiguous. Per the germline V gene, CDR1 is DFQATT and CDR2 is SNEGSKA (reference sequence). Trimming removed 3 bases at V and 0 bases at J, with 15 bases between. The CDR3 extends over 16 amino acids.

This clonotype was picked up a small number of times. The chain links TRBV5-6 to TRBJ2-3; 8 bases match TRBD1. CDR1 and CDR2 from the germline V gene are SGHDT and YYEEEE. With 2 bases clipped from V and 8 bases from J, the junction kept 7 bases outside the gene matches. The CDR3 has 14 amino acids. The CDR3: CASSFRTGLSTQYF. The DNA of the CDR3 is TGTGCCAGCAGCTTTAGGACAGGGCTGAGTACGCAGTATTTT.

This clonotype was detected only a few times. This chain joins TRBV5-1 and TRBJ1-2; possibly TRBD1 for D (6 bases). V lost 0 bases to trimming and J lost 0 bases, with 12 bases between them. This CDR3 spans 16 amino acids. Germline lookup yields CDR1 SGHRS and CDR2 YFSETQ. CDR3 nucleotide sequence: TGCGCCAGCAGCTTGGGCCAACAGGGCCCTAACTATGGCTACACCTTC. Protein: CASSLGQQGPNYGYTF.

This clonotype was found a few times. V gene TRBV9 combines with J gene TRBJ1-5; TRBD1 matches 9 bases. This CDR3 region has 14 residues. Losses at the gene ends were 4 bases for V and 10 bases for J; bases not matched to a gene: 9. Per germline, CDR1 SGDLS and CDR2 YYNGEE. CDR3 nucleotides: TGTGCCAGCAGCCCTGGACAGGGGCCTAACCCCCAGCATTTT. It codes for CASSPGQGPNPQHF.

The gene calls are TRBV3-1 and TRBJ2-3; tentatively, D is TRBD1 (6 bases). The CDR3 contains 16 residues. Per the germline V gene, CDR1 is LGHDT and CDR2 is YNNKEL (reference sequence). Deletions cut 4 bases from V and 0 bases from J, with 14 bases between. The CDR3 here is CASSLQWGHSTDTQYF. The CDR3 region has the DNA TGTGCCAGCAGCCTCCAATGGGGGCATAGCACAGATACGCAGTATTTT.

The chain carries TRBV10-3 and TRBJ2-5; no clear D gene. The CDR3 has 13 residues. V dropped 3 bases and J dropped 6 bases, with 11 bases sitting between them. CDR1 and CDR2 (germline): ENHRY, SYGVKD. DNA for the CDR3: TGTGCCATCAGTGAAGACTCCTACCAGACCCAGTACTTC. Protein sequence: CAISEDSYQTQYF.

Ten or more counts support this clonotype. The rearrangement uses TRBV3-1 and TRBJ2-1; 9 nucleotides match TRBD1. The germline V gene encodes CDR1 LGHDT and CDR2 YNNKEL (reference sequence). Trimming removed 8 bases from V and 3 bases from J; junction bases left unmatched: 8. CDR3 length: 15 residues. The CDR3 nucleotides are TGTGCCAGCGTTCCAAACAGGGGGCTCTACAATGAGCAGTTCTTC. Translating it yields CASVPNRGLYNEQFF.

This clonotype has only a few counts. V is TRBV20-1 and J is TRBJ2-2; 15 bases line up with TRBD2. CDR1 is DFQATT, CDR2 SNEGSKA, per germline (reference sequence). The CDR3 covers 16 residues. Germline trimming cut 0 bases from V and 6 bases from J; bases unmatched to any gene: 2. CDR3 bases: TGCAGTGCTAGAGATTGGACTAGCGGGGGGGCCGGGGAGCTGTTTTTT. Encoded protein: CSARDWTSGGAGELFF.

This clonotype was counted between two and nine times. CDR3 loop: CASSRRTGGSPLHF. The DNA for the CDR3 is TGTGCCAGCAGCCGACGGACGGGGGGTTCACCCCTCCACTTT. The chain has TRBV13 and TRBJ1-6, with D tentatively TRBD1 (5 bases). Germline CDR1 and CDR2: PRHDT and FYEKMQ (reference sequence). Trimming left V 5 bases short and J 9 bases short, with 14 bases between. CDR3 length equals 14 residues.

This clonotype was picked up a small number of times. This chain connects TRBV12-3 or TRBV12-4 to TRBJ1-4; TRBD1 matches 7 bases. Trimming at V came to 6 bases and at J to 5 bases, leaving 3 bases not matched to a gene. The CDR3 is 13 amino acids. CDR3 sequence: CASRGQTNEKLFF. The CDR3 DNA follows: TGTGCCAGCAGGGGACAGACAAATGAAAAACTGTTTTTT.

This sequence joins TRBV10-3 and TRBJ1-1; D is undetermined. CDR1 is ENHRY and CDR2 is SYGVKD in the germline V gene. The CDR3 contains 14 residues. V was clipped by 6 bases and J by 0 bases, with 11 bases between them. In DNA, the CDR3 is TGTGCCATCAGGCGGGAGCTTATGAACACTGAAGCTTTCTTT. The encoded protein is CAIRRELMNTEAFF.

In this sample, this clonotype turned up many times. The CDR3 reads CASSLGITSTDTQYF. The CDR3 DNA sequence: TGTGCCAGCAGCTTGGGGATCACTAGCACAGATACGCAGTATTTT. This rearrangement joins TRBV5-6 to TRBJ2-3; D gene uncertain. Per germline, CDR1 SGHDT and CDR2 YYEEEE. This CDR3 comprises 15 residues. The V and J ends lost 0 bases and 0 bases respectively, with 8 bases between them.

This clonotype was seen only a few times. The chain joins TRBV13 to TRBJ2-6; no reliable D call. The CDR3 has 17 residues. Germline values: CDR1 PRHDT, CDR2 FYEKMQ (reference sequence). Trimming took 3 bases from V and 0 from J, leaving 12 bases between them. The CDR3 nucleotides read TGTGCCAGCAGCTTTCGATACAGCAGCTCTGGGGCCAACGTCCTGACTTTC. Protein: CASSFRYSSSGANVLTF.

This sequence joins TRBV29-1 and TRBJ1-5; maybe TRBD1 (5 bases). The CDR3 runs 12 residues. The germline V gene encodes CDR1 SQVTM and CDR2 ANQGSEA. Trimming shortened V by 2 bases and J by 6 bases, and 8 bases separated the two germline ends. CDR3 sequence (DNA): TGCAGCGTTGAACAGGGTGGTCAGCCCCAGCATTTT. Its protein product is CSVEQGGQPQHF.

This clonotype occurred a few times. The rearrangement links TRBV2 to TRBJ1-1; TRBD1 might be the D (5 bases). Germline V gives CDR1 SNHLY, CDR2 FYNNEI. The germline V and J ends were trimmed by 10 bases and 0 bases, with 15 bases remaining between them. The CDR3 runs to 14 residues. The CDR3 loop is CAIREGRMNTEAFF. CDR3 in DNA: TGTGCCATACGTGAGGGACGGATGAACACTGAAGCTTTCTTT.

This clonotype appeared a few times. The chain employs TRBV3-1 and TRBJ1-6; D not resolved. Looked up from germline, CDR1 is LGHDT and CDR2 is YNNKEL (reference sequence). The V end lost 0 bases, the J end lost 4 bases, and 16 bases lay between the germline ends. The CDR3 sequence is 18 residues long. CDR3 sequence (DNA): TGTGCCAGCAGCCAAGATAGGACCCGGGGAATATATAATTCACCCCTCCACTTT. Its protein is CASSQDRTRGIYNSPLHF. The full variable domain, rest sourced from reference TRBV3-1 and TRBJ1-6, is DTAVSQTPKYLVTQMGNDKSIKCEQNLGHDTMYWYKQDSKKFLKIMFSYNNKELIINETVPNRFSPKSPDKAHLNLHINSLELGDSAVYFCASSQDRTRGIYNSPLHFGNGTRLTVT.

This clonotype was detected only a few times. The rearrangement links TRBV9 to TRBJ2-7, with 12 bases aligning to TRBD2. The CDR3 is 16 amino acids. CDR1 and CDR2 from the germline V gene are SGDLS and YYNGEE. J was trimmed by 6 bases and V by 5 bases; bases with no gene match: 12. The DNA for the CDR3 is TGTGCCAGCAGTCGTAAAGGACTAGCGGGATTCACCGAGCAGTACTTC. This translates into CASSRKGLAGFTEQYF.

In its sample, this clonotype was seen a few times. CDR3 residues: CASRDIAYNEQFF. The DNA of the CDR3 is TGTGCCAGCCGGGACATTGCCTACAATGAGCAGTTCTTC. The gene calls are TRBV6-6 and TRBJ2-1, with D possibly TRBD1 on 6 matching bases. The CDR3 totals 13 residues. The germline V and J ends were trimmed by 8 bases and 2 bases, with 10 bases remaining between them. Germline V gives CDR1 MNHNY, CDR2 SVGAGI (reference sequence).

This rearrangement joins TRBV6-5 to TRBJ2-1; D is uncertain. Germline V gene sequence: CDR1 MNHEY, CDR2 SVGAGI. This CDR3 is built from 11 residues. Trimming shortened V by 7 bases and J by 7 bases, and 8 bases separated the two germline ends. Written as DNA, the CDR3 is TGTGCCAGCACCTACGGGAATGAGCAGTTCTTC. The encoded protein is CASTYGNEQFF.

This clonotype was observed at least ten times. The J gene is TRBJ1-2, the V gene TRBV12-3 or TRBV12-4; D call uncertain. This CDR3 spans 12 amino acids. V lost 6 bases, J lost 5 bases, and 10 bases lay in between. The CDR3 loop reads CASSLTTYGYTF. CDR3 nucleotides: TGTGCCAGCAGCCTGACTACTTATGGCTACACCTTC.

This clonotype has at least ten counts. V usage is TRBV10-3 and J usage is TRBJ2-1, with 8 positions matching TRBD2. J gave up 10 bases and V 7 bases, and 9 bases lay outside the gene matches. The CDR3 covers 13 residues. Germline V gene lookup returns CDR1 ENHRY and CDR2 SYGVKD. The CDR3 DNA reads as TGTGCCATCACACCGGGACTAGGAAGCGAGCAGTTCTTC. It codes for CAITPGLGSEQFF.

The chain has TRBV27 and TRBJ2-1, with 10 bases matching TRBD2. The CDR3 length is 17 residues. CDR1 is MNHEY, CDR2 SMNVEV, per germline (reference sequence). Trimming removed 5 bases from V and 6 bases from J; junction bases left unmatched: 13. CDR3 region: CASSPLIPSGSGNEQFF. In DNA, the CDR3 is TGTGCCAGCAGTCCCCTTATCCCTAGCGGGAGTGGCAATGAGCAGTTCTTC.

This clonotype appeared many times. This rearrangement joins TRBV5-5 to TRBJ2-2; 9 bases match TRBD1. CDR3 length: 14 amino acids. V lost 4 bases, J lost 3 bases, and 1 base stayed unmatched. Per the germline V gene, CDR1 is SGHKS and CDR2 is YYEKEE (reference sequence). The CDR3: CASSRQGDTGELFF. The CDR3 nucleotides read TGTGCCAGCAGCCGACAGGGGGACACCGGGGAGCTGTTTTTT.

This clonotype has only a few counts. This chain uses TRBV20-1 with TRBJ2-1; 11 bases agree with TRBD1. The V and J ends lost 4 bases and 7 bases, in that order; junction bases with no gene match: 3. This CDR3 comprises 13 residues. Germline lookup yields CDR1 DFQATT and CDR2 SNEGSKA (reference sequence). The CDR3 protein is CSAIRDRGNEQFF. CDR3 nucleotides: TGCAGTGCTATCCGGGACAGGGGGAATGAGCAGTTCTTC.

The chain uses TRBV13 and TRBJ2-7; maybe TRBD1 (6 bases). CDR3 size: 16 residues. Looked up from germline, CDR1 is PRHDT and CDR2 is FYEKMQ (reference sequence). Trimming left V 4 bases short and J 3 bases short, with 19 bases between. The CDR3 is CASSYDRDTSRYEQYF. CDR3 DNA: TGTGCCAGCAGCTACGACCGGGACACCTCTCGCTACGAGCAGTACTTC. The whole variable domain, filled in from reference TRBV13 and TRBJ2-7, reads AAGVIQSPRHLIKEKRETATLKCYPIPRHDTVYWYQQGPGQDPQFLISFYEKMQSDKGSIPDRFSAQQFSDYHSELNMSSLELGDSALYFCASSYDRDTSRYEQYFGPGTRLTVT.

The chain joins TRBV6-5 to TRBJ2-1; 8 bases map to TRBD2. The V segment lost 0 bases and the J segment 9 bases; nucleotides outside the gene matches: 4. This CDR3 spans 14 amino acids. Germline CDR1 reads MNHEY; CDR2 reads SVGAGI. CDR3 sequence reads: CASSYSLAGGEQFF. In DNA form, the CDR3 reads TGTGCCAGCAGTTACTCCCTAGCGGGCGGTGAGCAGTTCTTC.

V and J are TRBV5-1 and TRBJ2-1; 10 bases agree with TRBD1. The junction had 6 bases not matched to a gene; V was cut back by 4 bases and J by 8 bases. Germline CDR1 SGHRS, CDR2 YFSETQ. This CDR3 comprises 14 residues. The CDR3 spells CASSAGQGSDEQFF. In DNA form, the CDR3 reads TGCGCCAGCAGCGCGGGACAGGGGAGCGATGAGCAGTTCTTC.

CDR3 in DNA: TGTGCCAGCAGTTACTCGGGGTGGACGGTGGAAGCTTTCTTT. Its translation is CASSYSGWTVEAFF. The chain combines TRBV6-5 with TRBJ1-1; D gene unclear. Germline assignment: CDR1 MNHEY and CDR2 SVGAGI. The CDR3 is 14 amino acids. V shed 0 bases and J shed 8 bases, with 13 bases lying between them.

Many counts were recorded for this clonotype. The CDR3 nucleotides are TGCGCCAGCAGCTTGTCTTGGGGGCTCGACACCGGGGAGCTGTTTTTT. This translates into CASSLSWGLDTGELFF. The chain employs TRBV5-1 and TRBJ2-2; tentative D call: TRBD1 (6 bases). The CDR3 runs 16 residues. The V end was cut by 1 base, the J end by 3 bases, with 13 bases between. Germline V gene data show CDR1 as SGHRS and CDR2 as YFSETQ.

V is TRBV18 and J is TRBJ2-1; 10 bases align to TRBD2. CDR1 is KGHSH and CDR2 is LQKENI in the germline V gene. There are 14 residues in the CDR3. V gave up 2 bases and J gave up 9 bases; unmatched junction bases: 4. Here the CDR3 reads CASSPASGSPEQFF. CDR3 coding DNA: TGTGCCAGCTCACCAGCTAGCGGGAGCCCTGAGCAGTTCTTC.

This clonotype was counted only a few times. V is TRBV20-1 and J is TRBJ1-1; 9 bases fit TRBD1. The trim removed 5 bases at V and 5 bases at J, leaving 15 bases unmatched. There are 16 residues in the CDR3. Germline V gene sequence: CDR1 DFQATT, CDR2 SNEGSKA (reference sequence). The CDR3: CSAPDRGVPKRTEAFF. For the CDR3, the DNA is TGCAGTGCTCCGGACAGGGGTGTCCCCAAGAGGACTGAAGCTTTCTTT.

This chain joins TRBV28 and TRBJ1-5; D perhaps matches TRBD1 (5 bases). This CDR3 has 14 amino acids. Per the germline V gene, CDR1 is MDHEN and CDR2 is SYDVKM. Trimming took off 9 bases at V and 9 bases at J, with 21 bases between the two ends. CDR3 in DNA: TGTGCCAGTCAGGGTTTTCTCCTGAACCGGCCCCAGCATTTT. As protein: CASQGFLLNRPQHF.